The T cell receptor gamma chain under discussion was sequenced for a study of gamma-delta T cells after stem cell transplantation. Germline trimming cut 5 bases from V and 1 base from J; bases unmatched to any gene: 20. The CDR3 covers 18 residues. The germline CDR1 and CDR2 sequences are EGSTGY and YDSYTSSV. TCRdb reprocessed the RT-PCR reads using CATT. Here the sample spans some 1,000 gamma-chain clones, less than 30% being singletons. Sequenced input: gamma-delta T cells. The clonotype originates from a human donor. It is not recorded whose cells these are; they may come from a transplant donor. This chain uses TRGV4 with TRGJ1 or TRGJ2. Because TCRdb records no J gene, it was assigned here through a match of the DNA to germline. CDR3 DNA sequence: TGTGCCACCTGGGGTATACCCCACTACGCCCAAAATTATTATAAGAAACTCTTT. It encodes CATWGIPHYAQNYYKKLF.